This T cell receptor beta chain stems from a study of blood T cell repertoires in COVID-19. Background on the study: T cells, B-cell-depleted T cells, or PBMCs provided the cDNA or gDNA that served as material.

This CDR3 is 13 amino acids long. Germline values: CDR1 SGHVS, CDR2 FQNEAQ. As for this clone: One end of the junction does not line up with germline, which may come from a read error.

Measured with immunoSEQ multiplex PCR; TCRdb has only the in-frame clones, and not every one. The sample yields some 240,000 clones, 80% to 90% seen once. Material: peripheral blood. This TCR came from a woman between 65 and 79 years old with COVID-19, enrolled during active disease. This chain uses TRBV7-8 with TRBJ2-7; TRBD1 is a possible D gene (6 bases). CDR3 residues: CASSLDFAGVRFF. CDR3 coding DNA: TGTGCCAGCAGCTTAGATTTCGCAGGGGTCCGTTTCTTC.